The rows below give T cell receptor beta chains drawn from one sample of a study of blood T cell repertoires in COVID-19. Measured with immunoSEQ multiplex PCR; TCRdb has only the in-frame clones, and not every one. The top ten clones hold approximately 7.6% of a sample with 20,000 to 30,000 clones, 75% to 90% of them seen once. Material: peripheral blood. The source of these receptors is a human donor in a cohort sampled during active COVID-19. The CDR3 runs from the conserved cysteine through the conserved F or W. D genes are given only for firm matches. The size of a clone is reported for some rows only, either as once, few or many, or as a class for expanded clones.

d_call clone_size j_call v_call cdr3_aa cdr3_nt
TRBD1 NA TRBJ1-1 TRBV5-4 CASSLSSGTGGRTEAFF TGTGCCAGCAGCTTGTCTTCCGGGACAGGAGGACGCACTGAAGCTTTCTTT
NA NA TRBJ1-2 TRBV18 CASSPLDRTSEGYTF TGTGCCAGCTCACCCCTCGACAGAACCTCTGAGGGCTACACCTTC
NA NA TRBJ2-3 TRBV29-1 CSVVTSGADTQYF TGCAGCGTTGTCACCTCAGGGGCAGATACGCAGTATTTT
NA NA TRBJ2-7 TRBV5-1 CASRSPGASEQYF TGCGCCAGCAGGTCACCAGGTGCAAGTGAGCAGTACTTC
TRBD1 few TRBJ1-5 TRBV19 CASSSRTGGFQPQHF TGTGCCAGTAGTTCCCGGACAGGGGGCTTTCAGCCCCAGCATTTT
NA NA TRBJ1-2 TRBV6-5 CASTSVSGYGYTF TGTGCCAGCACTAGTGTTTCCGGCTATGGCTACACCTTC
TRBD2 NA TRBJ2-2 TRBV5-6 CASSRLATNTGELFF TGTGCCAGCAGCCGACTAGCGACGAACACCGGGGAGCTGTTTTTT
NA NA TRBJ2-1 TRBV7-8 CASRRSGTYNEQFF TGTGCCAGCAGACGTAGCGGAACCTACAATGAGCAGTTCTTC
TRBD1 NA TRBJ2-1 TRBV7-8 CASSYTTGGNNNEQFF TGTGCCAGCAGCTATACTACAGGGGGGAACAACAATGAGCAGTTCTTC
NA NA TRBJ2-2 TRBV12-3/TRBV12-4 CASRRDTGELFF TGTGCCAGCCGGAGGGACACCGGGGAGCTGTTTTTT
NA NA TRBJ2-7 TRBV12-3/TRBV12-4 CASTQATGDEQYF TGTGCCAGCACCCAAGCTACAGGAGACGAGCAGTACTTC
TRBD1 NA TRBJ1-6 TRBV6-4 CASGTGHISPLHF TGTGCCAGTGGGACAGGGCACATTTCACCCCTCCACTTT
NA NA TRBJ1-4 TRBV6-1 CASSSGGSIEKLFF TGTGCCAGCAGTTCGGGGGGGAGTATTGAAAAACTGTTTTTT
TRBD1 NA TRBJ2-5 TRBV7-8 CASLSRTGDGKETQYF TGTGCCAGCTTGAGCCGCACAGGGGATGGGAAGGAGACCCAGTACTTC
NA NA TRBJ2-3 TRBV5-1 CASSFHRAGGSTDTQYF TGCGCCAGCAGCTTCCACCGGGCAGGGGGGAGCACAGATACGCAGTATTTT
NA NA TRBJ2-2 TRBV11-3 CASSLENRGTGTGELFF TGTGCCAGCAGCTTAGAAAACCGCGGGACGGGCACCGGGGAGCTGTTTTTT
TRBD1 NA TRBJ1-5 TRBV28 CASKGQGTRSQHF TGTGCCAGCAAGGGACAGGGCACTAGATCCCAGCATTTT
NA NA TRBJ1-6 TRBV5-1 CASSLSSGRVGNSPLHF TGCGCCAGCAGCTTGTCGAGTGGCAGGGTTGGCAATTCACCCCTCCACTTT
NA NA TRBJ2-2 TRBV4-3 CASSRPGNRTGELFF TGCGCCAGCAGCCGCCCCGGGAATAGAACCGGGGAGCTGTTTTTT
TRBD2 NA TRBJ2-7 TRBV7-9 CASSRGLAGSGEQYF TGTGCCAGCAGCCGAGGACTAGCGGGGTCGGGCGAGCAGTACTTC
NA NA TRBJ2-7 TRBV7-9 CASTHTGAGSEQYF TGTGCCAGCACCCATACAGGGGCGGGGTCCGAGCAGTACTTC
TRBD2 NA TRBJ2-1 TRBV2 CASSTRLASSYNEQFF TGTGCCAGCAGTACCCGACTAGCGTCCTCCTACAATGAGCAGTTCTTC
NA NA TRBJ1-1 TRBV28 CASKVPGMNTEAFF TGTGCCAGCAAGGTCCCAGGGATGAACACTGAAGCTTTCTTT
TRBD2 NA TRBJ2-3 TRBV10-3 CAIRQTSGGAADTQYF TGTGCCATCAGACAGACTAGCGGGGGGGCGGCAGATACGCAGTATTTT
NA NA TRBJ2-2 TRBV2 CASRQVATGELFF TGTGCCAGCAGACAGGTGGCTACCGGGGAGCTGTTTTTT
TRBD2 NA TRBJ2-7 TRBV7-8 CASSLSAGTTAYEQYF TGTGCCAGCAGCTTATCGGCCGGGACTACCGCCTACGAGCAGTACTTC
NA NA TRBJ2-1 TRBV6-6 CASSYSADSFNEQFF TGTGCCAGCAGTTACTCGGCAGACAGTTTCAATGAGCAGTTCTTC
NA NA TRBJ1-1 TRBV6-5 CASRPRGWAEAFF TGTGCCAGCCGACCCCGAGGGTGGGCTGAAGCTTTCTTT
TRBD2 NA TRBJ2-2 TRBV5-1 CASTDGRVTGELFF TGCGCCAGCACCGATGGGAGGGTCACCGGGGAGCTGTTTTTT
NA NA TRBJ2-2 TRBV19 CASTLGQGSTGELFF TGTGCCAGTACTCTGGGGCAGGGAAGCACCGGGGAGCTGTTTTTT
NA NA TRBJ2-2 TRBV6-1 CASSERRGHTGELFF TGTGCCAGCAGTGAACGGCGGGGACACACCGGGGAGCTGTTTTTT
NA NA TRBJ1-5 TRBV28 CASSLLERTGNQPQHF TGTGCCAGCAGTTTATTGGAACGGACAGGCAATCAGCCCCAGCATTTT
NA NA TRBJ1-2 TRBV4-1 CASSPQGQVYGYTF TGCGCCAGCAGCCCTCAAGGTCAGGTTTATGGCTACACCTTC
TRBD1 once TRBJ2-7 TRBV5-1 CASSFSTGGTYEQYF TGCGCCAGCAGCTTCTCAACAGGGGGAACCTACGAGCAGTACTTC
NA few TRBJ2-7 TRBV3-1/TRBV3-2 CASSHTYEQYF TGTGCCAGCAGCCATACCTACGAGCAGTACTTC
TRBD2 NA TRBJ2-2 TRBV7-2 CASSLELRGGKTGELFF TGTGCCAGCAGCTTAGAGTTGCGGGGGGGAAAAACCGGGGAGCTGTTTTTT
NA NA TRBJ1-2 TRBV28 CASSLGGGGSLYGYTF TGTGCCAGCAGTTTAGGGGGAGGGGGATCACTCTATGGCTACACCTTC
NA NA TRBJ1-1 TRBV2 CASSEARKRAEAFF TGTGCCAGCAGTGAAGCGAGAAAGCGGGCTGAAGCTTTCTTT
NA NA TRBJ2-7 TRBV3-1/TRBV3-2 CASSQNRNYEQYF TGTGCCAGCAGCCAAAACAGAAACTACGAGCAGTACTTC
NA NA TRBJ1-2 TRBV6-5 CASRGGGDGYTF TGTGCCAGCAGGGGCGGAGGGGATGGCTACACCTTC
NA few TRBJ1-6 TRBV27 CASSSLQVASSPLHF TGTGCCAGCAGTTCGCTCCAGGTTGCGTCTTCACCCCTCCACTTT
NA NA TRBJ1-1 TRBV28 CASSLYRMNTEAFF TGTGCCAGCAGTTTATACAGGATGAACACTGAAGCTTTCTTT
NA NA TRBJ2-1 TRBV5-1 CASRWDFRTSSYNEQFF TGCGCCAGCAGATGGGACTTTCGAACTAGCTCCTACAATGAGCAGTTCTTC
NA once TRBJ1-1 TRBV18 CASSPPAGTNTEAFF TGTGCCAGCTCACCACCGGCGGGGACGAACACTGAAGCTTTCTTT
TRBD1 NA TRBJ2-5 TRBV15 CATSRATGSLQTQYF TGTGCCACCAGCAGAGCGACAGGGTCTCTCCAGACCCAGTACTTC
NA NA TRBJ1-2 TRBV6-5 CASSYRGTGYTF TGTGCCAGCAGTTACAGGGGCACGGGCTACACCTTC
TRBD1 NA TRBJ2-6 TRBV11-2 CASSQPGQGFGANVLTF TGTGCCAGCAGCCAACCGGGACAGGGTTTTGGGGCCAACGTCCTGACTTTC
TRBD2 once TRBJ2-7 TRBV5-1 CASSSGGYEQYF TGCGCCAGCAGCTCGGGGGGCTACGAGCAGTACTTC
TRBD2 NA TRBJ2-2 TRBV2 CASRLRTSGNTGELFF TGTGCCAGCAGACTTAGGACTAGCGGTAACACCGGGGAGCTGTTTTTT
TRBD2 NA TRBJ2-2 TRBV2 CASSRTSGGTGELFF TGTGCCAGCAGCCGTACTAGCGGGGGTACCGGGGAGCTGTTTTTT
NA NA TRBJ1-1 TRBV29-1 CSVGNTEAFF TGTAGCGTCGGGAACACTGAAGCTTTCTTT
NA once TRBJ1-2 TRBV4-1 CASSQDNLSGYTF TGCGCCAGCAGCCAAGACAATCTAAGTGGCTACACCTTC
TRBD2 NA TRBJ2-7 TRBV29-1 CSVGGTGSSYEQYF TGCAGCGTGGGGGGGACTGGAAGCTCCTACGAGCAGTACTTC